This TCR beta chain was retrieved from a study of neoadjuvant nivolumab and ipilimumab in lung cancer (dated by TCRdb to the early 2020s). In the study overall: Nivolumab was given at 3 mg/kg intravenously on days 1, 15 and 29, and the combination arm added ipilimumab 1 mg/kg on day 1 only. The primary endpoint of the trial was the rate of major pathologic response (MPR) in the intention-to-treat population of each study arm. In the trial, 45 or so patients with operable NSCLC were treated, of whom approximately 23 were randomized to nivolumab monotherapy and around 20 to nivolumab plus ipilimumab. Matched pretherapy and resected tumor pairs were analyzed for seven patients: four treated with nivolumab and three with nivolumab plus ipilimumab. The study compared TCR repertoires in pretherapy (baseline) peripheral blood with TCR repertoires in tumors resected at surgery after neoadjuvant immune checkpoint blockade. Here is what the overall study found, with its caveats: Greater TCR richness and clonality were observed in resected tumors than in tumor-adjacent uninvolved lung, and increases were observed in more dual-therapy-treated tumors. Pretherapy blood TCR richness correlated positively with richness in tumors resected after neoadjuvant therapy (Spearman R ≈ 0.86). There was no significant correlation between TCR clonality and pathologic tumor regression, and just a single major-pathologic-response sample was available for the clonality-regression analysis. A small number of samples underwent TCR sequencing. From pretherapy to surgery, tumor T-cell richness and clonality increased in three of three dual-therapy tumors but in only two of four nivolumab-treated tumors.

Looking up the germline V gene yields CDR1 MDHEN and CDR2 SYDVKM. After removal of 5 bases from V and 5 bases from J, the junction retains 11 bases not matched to a gene. From cysteine to phenylalanine, the CDR3 is 15 amino acids long. The kept DNA is CDR3 alone, 45 bases in frame from the first base. The method behind the library was the immunoSEQ multiplex PCR assay. In the paper's pipeline: Repertoires were summarized in terms of richness and clonality, and significantly expanded and contracted clones between pre- and post-therapy samples were identified. TCRdb carries this immuneACCESS record with in-frame sequences only. Its versions omit some clonotypes, under half of them owing to an unresolved V gene in the studies checked, with the rest unexplained. The V and J calls and clone size are taken from that table; D and trimming were inferred from the DNA. This sample has about 160 clones in its table, and more than 85% of those were observed once. The ten largest clones add up to about 8.3% of the sample.

The sample's time point label is to be understood as: pretherapy, before neoadjuvant immune checkpoint inhibitors. The samples were obtained from NEOSTAR, a phase 2 randomized trial that tested neoadjuvant nivolumab or nivolumab plus ipilimumab, followed by surgery, in operable NSCLC. On this clone itself: What antigen it recognizes has not been identified. No much larger clone is present one base from it, and per-base qualities are unavailable.

The chain was built from TRBV28 and TRBJ2-5, with 7 central nucleotides matching TRBD1. This TCR was recovered from an adult with non-small cell lung cancer. This specimen was tumor tissue, taken before neoadjuvant nivolumab, alone or with ipilimumab. The DNA sequence follows: TGTGCCAGCAGTAATCGGGACAGTGGGACGGAGACCCAGTACTTC. The translation is CASSNRDSGTETQYF.